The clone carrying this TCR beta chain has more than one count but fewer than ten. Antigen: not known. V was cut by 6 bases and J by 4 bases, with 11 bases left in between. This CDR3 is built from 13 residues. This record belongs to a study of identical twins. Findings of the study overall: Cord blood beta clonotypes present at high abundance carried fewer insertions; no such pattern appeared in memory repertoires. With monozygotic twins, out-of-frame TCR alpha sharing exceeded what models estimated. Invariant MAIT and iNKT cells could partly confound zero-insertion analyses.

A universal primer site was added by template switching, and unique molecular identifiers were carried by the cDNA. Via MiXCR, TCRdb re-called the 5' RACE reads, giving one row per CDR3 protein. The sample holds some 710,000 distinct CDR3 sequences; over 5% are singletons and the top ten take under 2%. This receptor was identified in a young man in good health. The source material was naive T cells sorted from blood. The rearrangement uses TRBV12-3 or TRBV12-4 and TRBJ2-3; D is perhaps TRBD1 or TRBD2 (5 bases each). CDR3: CASRKGTPDTQYF. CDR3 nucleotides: TGTGCCAGCAGAAAGGGGACCCCAGATACGCAGTATTTT.